This T cell receptor (beta chain) comes out of a study of cytomegalovirus exposure and HLA in healthy donors. Data came from immunoSEQ multiplex PCR; TCRdb stores just in-frame clones and leaves some out. This sample has roughly 300,000 clones, with 87% found just once. Comments on this clone: Its antigen is unknown. Other DNA variants within this sample encode the same CDR3.

Per the germline V gene, CDR1 is SGHRS and CDR2 is YFSETQ. The CDR3 has 14 residues. Trimming took off 0 bases at V and 4 bases at J, with 10 bases between the two ends. Study-wide findings and caveats: The study labeled approximately 150 TCR beta chains cytomegalovirus-associated.

This sequence joins TRBV5-1 and TRBJ1-1; D may be TRBD1 (5 bases). The receptor's source is a young woman in good health and CMV-seropositive. Sequenced material: PBMCs. CDR3 protein: CASSLVAGSTEAFF. For the CDR3, the DNA is TGCGCCAGCAGCTTGGTGGCAGGGAGCACTGAAGCTTTCTTT.